This T cell receptor (beta chain) stems from a study of blood T cell repertoires in COVID-19. For the study at large: Sample material is recorded as cDNA or gDNA derived from T cells, B-cell-depleted T cells, or PBMCs.

In germline, CDR1 is SGHKS, CDR2 YYEKEE (reference sequence). The CDR3 sequence is 14 residues long. V lost 5 bases and J lost 0, with 8 bases in between. Profiled with immunoSEQ multiplex PCR; TCRdb holds only in-frame clones, not every one. This table holds under 200,000 clones, 86% found once. The receptor's source is a man aged 55-75 years with acute or convalescent COVID-19. Input material: peripheral blood. This sequence joins TRBV5-5 and TRBJ2-2, with D unclear. CDR3 sequence (DNA): TGTGCCAGCAGTACAGACCCGAACACCGGGGAGCTGTTTTTT. Its translation: CASSTDPNTGELFF.